The T cell receptor beta chain described here comes from a study of long-term antiretroviral therapy in people with HIV. This clone has just one count. V was cut by 0 bases and J by 5 bases, with 10 bases left in between. Germline V gene lookup returns CDR1 MNHEY and CDR2 SVGAGI. This CDR3 comprises 14 residues. They ran version v3.0 of the immunoSEQ assay at survey level. The repertoire was sequenced with immunoSEQ multiplex PCR; TCRdb's copy has only in-frame clones and lacks some. The sample has about 36,000 clones, 80% seen once. The chain links TRBV6-5 to TRBJ1-2; tentatively, D is TRBD1 (5 bases). This clonotype originated in a man aged 25 to 40 with HIV. Sequencing was performed on unsorted PBMCs, taken 3.4 years after starting antiretroviral therapy. In DNA form, the CDR3 reads TGTGCCAGCAGTTACTCGACTCAGGGTTATGGCTACACCTTC. It translates to CASSYSTQGYGYTF.